This T cell receptor beta chain is drawn from a study of neoadjuvant anti-PD-1 for oral cavity cancer. The sample holds a few counts of this clone. Its cognate antigen is unknown. This table comes from immunoSEQ multiplex PCR, and its TCRdb copy is limited to in-frame clones, with some not included. The sample holds some 14,000 clones; 73% are singletons and the top ten take approximately 2.8%. Whole-study findings and limits: With three patients per group, TCR findings need larger cohorts.

Regarding time point: after neoadjuvant nivolumab, at surgical resection. The CDR3 covers 17 residues. The germline V gene encodes CDR1 SGHRS and CDR2 YFSETQ. V was pared by 4 bases and J by 0 bases, with 10 bases of the junction left unmatched. This material consisted of PBMCs, taken after nivolumab (anti-PD-1) treatment. The genes are TRBV5-1 and TRBJ2-3, with TRBD2 identical over 8 bases. This TCR was recovered from a person aged 35-79 years with oral cavity squamous cell carcinoma. CDR3 amino acids: CASSLEGLAGSTDTQYF. CDR3 bases: TGCGCCAGCAGCCTGGAAGGACTAGCTGGTAGCACAGATACGCAGTATTTT.